The entry below gives a single T cell receptor (beta chain) sequence along with its context. This entry comes from a study of blood T cell repertoires in COVID-19. Study-level information: Both acute and convalescent COVID-19 samples were obtained from the United States, Italy and Spain. PBMCs, B-cell-depleted T cells, or T cells provided the cDNA or gDNA that made up the material.

After removal of 8 bases from V and 0 bases from J, the junction contained 2 bases not matched to a gene. This CDR3 contains 13 residues. The germline CDR1 and CDR2 sequences are SNHLY and FYNNEI. How the authors handled the data: Amplification with reference gene primers provided the estimates of nucleated cell counts. Assay: immunoSEQ multiplex PCR; the TCRdb copy retains only in-frame clones and omits some. Clone size and the V and J calls come from that table; the DNA yielded D and trimming. The sample includes under 300,000 clones, 65% to 85% of them seen just once. This TCR was recovered from a woman aged 40 to 50 with active or convalescent COVID-19. Sequenced sample: peripheral blood. The chain links TRBV2 to TRBJ2-3; 7 bases match TRBD2. The CDR3 sequence is CASPAGSTDTQYF. CDR3 DNA sequence: TGTGCCAGCCCAGCGGGAAGCACAGATACGCAGTATTTT.